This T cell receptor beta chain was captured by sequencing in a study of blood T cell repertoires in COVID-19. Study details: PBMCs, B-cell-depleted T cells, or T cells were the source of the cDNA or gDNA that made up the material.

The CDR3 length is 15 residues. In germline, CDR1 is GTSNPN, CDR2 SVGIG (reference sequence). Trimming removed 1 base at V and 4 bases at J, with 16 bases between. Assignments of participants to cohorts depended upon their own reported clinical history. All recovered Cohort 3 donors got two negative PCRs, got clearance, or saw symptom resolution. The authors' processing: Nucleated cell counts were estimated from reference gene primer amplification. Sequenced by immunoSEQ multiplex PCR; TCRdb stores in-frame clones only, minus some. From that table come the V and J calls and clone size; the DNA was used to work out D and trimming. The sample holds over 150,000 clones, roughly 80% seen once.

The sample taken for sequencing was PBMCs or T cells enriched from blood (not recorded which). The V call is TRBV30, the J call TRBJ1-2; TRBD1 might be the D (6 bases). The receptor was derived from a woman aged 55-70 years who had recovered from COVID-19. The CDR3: CAWSALAGESYGYTF. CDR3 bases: TGTGCCTGGAGTGCTCTGGCAGGGGAGAGCTATGGCTACACCTTC. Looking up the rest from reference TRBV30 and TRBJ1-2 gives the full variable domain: SQTIHQWPATLVQPVGSPLSLECTVEGTSNPNLYWYRQAAGRGLQLLFYSVGIGQISSEVPQNLSASRPQDRQFILSSKKLLLSDSGFYLCAWSALAGESYGYTFGSGTRLTVV.